Listed below are T cell receptor beta chains from one sample, sequenced in a study of identical twins. TCRdb fed the 5' RACE reads into MiXCR, producing one record per CDR3 protein. The sample holds 550,000 to 700,000 distinct CDR3 sequences, nearly 10% seen once. These same data were also listed under a study on yellow fever vaccine responses in identical twins.

Sequences were obtained from PBMCs. These receptors all come from a woman under 30 in good health. Each CDR3 is given with its conserved first and last residue. D genes are given only for firm matches. Rows give clone size only sometimes, using once, few, many, or a class for an expanded clone.

>TRBD1|TRBJ2-2|TRBV20-1|few
TGCAGTGCTAGGGGACAGCCGAACACCGGGGAGCTGTTTTTT
CSARGQPNTGELFF
>.|TRBJ2-1|TRBV6-2/TRBV6-3|many
TGTGCCAGCAGTGCCCTACGTAATGAGCAGTTCTTC
CASSALRNEQFF
>.|TRBJ2-3|TRBV4-2|many
TGTGCCAGCAGCCAGGGCTACAGGGCCCTTACCACAGATACGCAGTATTTT
CASSQGYRALTTDTQYF
>.|TRBJ1-1|TRBV28|.
TGTGCCAGCAGTTACAGGGACCTGAACACTGAAGCTTTCTTT
CASSYRDLNTEAFF
>TRBD2|TRBJ2-7|TRBV5-1|.
TGCGCCAGCAGGCCAAGCGGGGGGGACGCCTACGAGCAGTACTTC
CASRPSGGDAYEQYF
>TRBD1|TRBJ2-7|TRBV20-1|many
TGCAGTGCTAGAGGATCCGGGACAGAGTCCAGCGAGCAGTACTTC
CSARGSGTESSEQYF
>.|TRBJ2-3|TRBV7-9|.
TGTGCCAGCAGCTCGGGGGTGTTGGGGGCGACAGATACGCAGTATTTT
CASSSGVLGATDTQYF
>.|TRBJ2-1|TRBV20-1|few
TGCAGTGCTAGAGATAGTCAGGCGGTGAGGGGTGAGCAGTTCTTC
CSARDSQAVRGEQFF
>TRBD2|TRBJ2-3|TRBV7-2|many
TGTGCCCTAGCGGGGATTTCGGATACGCAGTATTTT
CALAGISDTQYF
>.|TRBJ2-2|TRBV7-3|many
TGTGCCAGCAGCTTAATACCGAACACCGGGGAGCTGTTTTTT
CASSLIPNTGELFF
>TRBD1|TRBJ2-5|TRBV20-1|many
TGCAGTGCCCCTCCAATTTGGACAGGGTTCACGGAGACCCAGTACTTC
CSAPPIWTGFTETQYF
>.|TRBJ2-2|TRBV20-1|few
TGCAGTGCTCCCTCAGGGGGGCAGAACACCGGGGAGCTGTTTTTT
CSAPSGGQNTGELFF
>TRBD1|TRBJ1-5|TRBV16|.
TGTGCCAGCAGCCCCCATAGGACAGGATACAATCAGCCCCAGCATTTT
CASSPHRTGYNQPQHF
>.|TRBJ2-6|TRBV12-3/TRBV12-4|few
TGTGCCAGCGTGGTTGACGAGTGGGAAAAAAGCTCTGGGGCCAACGTCCTGACTTTC
CASVVDEWEKSSGANVLTF
>TRBD1|TRBJ2-1|TRBV29-1|many
TGCAGCGCCAACAGGGGGGCAGAGAGCACGTTCTTC
CSANRGAESTFF
>.|TRBJ2-1|TRBV30|few
TGTGCCTGGAGTGTACGACGAGAGCAGTTCTTC
CAWSVRREQFF
>TRBD2|TRBJ2-5|TRBV7-8|few
TGTGCCAGCAGCACCCGGCCCGAGCGGGGTTCTCAAGAGACCCAGTACTTC
CASSTRPERGSQETQYF
>TRBD2|TRBJ2-3|TRBV10-2|few
TGCGCCAGCAAGCGGGAGATAGATACGCAGTATTTT
CASKREIDTQYF
>.|TRBJ2-7|TRBV7-9|few
TGTGCCAGCAGCTTAGGGGGTAGCGGAAGCTCCTACGAGCAGTACTTC
CASSLGGSGSSYEQYF
>TRBD2|TRBJ2-3|TRBV5-1|few
TGCGCCAGCAGCTTTGGACTAGCGGCGGCTAGCACAGATACGCAGTATTTT
CASSFGLAAASTDTQYF
>TRBD2|TRBJ2-3|TRBV27|.
TGTGCCAGCAGTTTATTTCGGGGGGGGAACACAGATACGCAGTATTTT
CASSLFRGGNTDTQYF
>.|TRBJ2-2|TRBV29-1|few
TGCAGCGTTGAGGAGACCGGGGAGCTGTTTTTT
CSVEETGELFF
>TRBD1|TRBJ2-7|TRBV20-1|.
TGCAGTGCTAAAGGGACAGTAACCTACGAGCAGTACTTC
CSAKGTVTYEQYF
>TRBD2|TRBJ2-3|TRBV27|many
TGTGCCAGCAGCCTAGCGGGACCAGGGGGTACGCAGTATTTT
CASSLAGPGGTQYF
>.|TRBJ2-5|TRBV10-3|.
TGTGCCATCAAGGGTGGGGTACAACAAGAGACCCAGTACTTC
CAIKGGVQQETQYF
>.|TRBJ2-3|TRBV12-3/TRBV12-4|few
TGTGCCAGCAGTTTACCGGGTAGCCCAGATACGCAGTATTTT
CASSLPGSPDTQYF
>.|TRBJ1-5|TRBV27|many
TGTGCCAGCAGTTTCGTGGGCCTTGGGAATCAGCCCCAGCATTTT
CASSFVGLGNQPQHF
>.|TRBJ2-3|TRBV24-1|many
TGTGCCACCAGTGGGGGGCTTAACCCAGATACGCAGTATTTT
CATSGGLNPDTQYF
>.|TRBJ2-1|TRBV27|.
TGTGCCAGCAGGACCTCAAACGGGAATGAGCAGTTCTTC
CASRTSNGNEQFF
>.|TRBJ2-6|TRBV12-3/TRBV12-4|few
TGTGCCGTTGCCCGACTCTCTGGGGCCAACGTCCTGACTTTC
CAVARLSGANVLTF
>TRBD1|TRBJ1-5|TRBV10-2|few
TGCGCCAGCAGTTTTCAGGGGGATAGCAATCAGCCCCAGCATTTT
CASSFQGDSNQPQHF
>.|TRBJ1-5|TRBV7-9|many
TGTGCCAGCAGCACGTCAGGGGTCAATCAGCCCCAGCATTTT
CASSTSGVNQPQHF
>TRBD1|TRBJ1-2|TRBV29-1|once
TGCAGCTTTTCACAGGGGAGCGGCTACCCCTTC
CSFSQGSGYPF
>.|TRBJ2-1|TRBV9|few
TGTGCCAGCAGCGCCCTCGGAGGGGAGCAGTTCTTC
CASSALGGEQFF
>.|TRBJ2-7|TRBV20-1|few
TGCAGTGCTAGAGATTGGGACGGCGGGACCGACTACGAGCAGTACTTC
CSARDWDGGTDYEQYF
>.|TRBJ2-5|TRBV5-6|few
TGTGCCAGCAGCTTGGTCCGACAAGAGACCCAGTACTTC
CASSLVRQETQYF